The clone carrying this T cell receptor beta chain appeared a few times. What it recognizes is unknown. TCRdb fed the 5' RACE reads into MiXCR, producing one record per CDR3 protein. The data show around 300,000 distinct CDR3 sequences, approximately 8% seen once. The data originate from a study of T-cell memory formation after mild COVID-19. Broader study findings: Clones that contracted from day 15 to 85 had balanced CD4/CD8; later expanders were CD4+ biased.

This sequence was found in a young man who had mild COVID-19 (a few samples of this study predate the infection). Cell type and time point are not known. The sample was PBMCs or a T cell subset sorted from them (not recorded which).

The CDR3 reads CASSDVRGQARTNTEAFF. The CDR3 coding sequence is TGTGCCAGCAGCGACGTCCGGGGACAGGCAAGAACGAACACTGAAGCTTTCTTT. V and J are TRBV11-2 and TRBJ1-1; 8 nucleotides align to TRBD1. V was pared by 5 bases and J by 1 base, with 15 bases of the junction left unmatched. Germline V CDR1 and CDR2: SGHAT, FQNNGV. This CDR3 has 18 amino acids.